Described below is a single TCR beta chain sequence and its context. The antigen is undetermined. Germline assignment: CDR1 SEHNR and CDR2 FQNEAQ (reference sequence). CDR3 size: 15 residues. V was shortened by 5 bases and J by 4 bases, with 15 bases between the two germline ends. The data are from a study of T-cell memory formation after mild COVID-19. The study, taken as a whole, reports: Clones that contracted from day 15 to 85 were balanced CD4/CD8, while later expanders leaned CD4+.

5'RACE with constant-segment primers built TCRalpha and TCRbeta cDNA libraries with UMIs. MiXCR, run by TCRdb on the 5' RACE reads, gives a single entry per CDR3 protein. Here the sample spans 550,000 to 650,000 distinct CDR3 sequences, roughly 17% being singletons. The chain employs TRBV7-9 and TRBJ1-5; no clear D gene. The sample was PBMCs or a T cell subset sorted from them (not recorded which). This TCR was recovered from an adult woman who had mild COVID-19 (a few samples of this study predate the infection). Cell type and time point are not known. The CDR3 protein is CASSHTEQYNQPQHF. The DNA of the CDR3 is TGTGCCAGCAGCCACACAGAACAGTATAATCAGCCCCAGCATTTT. Based on the CDR3 plus reference TRBV7-9 and TRBJ1-5, the full variable domain is DTGVSQNPRHKITKRGQNVTFRCDPISEHNRLYWYRQTLGQGPEFLTYFQNEAQLEKSRLLSDRFSAERPKGSFSTLEIQRTEQGDSAMYLCASSHTEQYNQPQHFGDGTRLSIL.